This TCR beta chain was identified in a study of technical replicates of blood from a few donors. The protocol was immunoSEQ multiplex PCR, while the TCRdb copy is restricted to in-frame clones and leaves out a portion. This sample has about 73,000 clones; around 93% occur once, and the top ten carry 0.25% to 0.3%. Germline lookup yields CDR1 MDHEN and CDR2 SYDVKM. Trimming stripped 2 bases from V and 0 bases from J, with 17 bases between. The CDR3 totals 17 residues. The chain combines TRBV28 with TRBJ2-7, with D perhaps TRBD1 (5 bases). The TCR originated in a human donor in good health. Sequenced sample: T cells isolated from PBMCs. CDR3 protein: CASSLGRLRDSSYEQYF. CDR3 coding DNA: TGTGCCAGCAGTTTAGGACGCCTCAGAGACAGCTCCTACGAGCAGTACTTC.